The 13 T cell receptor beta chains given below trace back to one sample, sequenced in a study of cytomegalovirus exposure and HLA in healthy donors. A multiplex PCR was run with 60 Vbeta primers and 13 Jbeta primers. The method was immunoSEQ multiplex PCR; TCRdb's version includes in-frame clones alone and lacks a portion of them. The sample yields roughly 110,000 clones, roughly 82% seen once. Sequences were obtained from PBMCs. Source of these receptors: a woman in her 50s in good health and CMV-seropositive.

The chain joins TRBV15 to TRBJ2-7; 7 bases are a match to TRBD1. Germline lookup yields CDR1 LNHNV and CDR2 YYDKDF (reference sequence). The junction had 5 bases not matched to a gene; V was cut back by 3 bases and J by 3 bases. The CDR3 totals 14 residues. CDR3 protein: CATSSRGGDYEQYF. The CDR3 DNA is TGTGCCACCAGCAGTCGAGGGGGCGACTACGAGCAGTACTTC. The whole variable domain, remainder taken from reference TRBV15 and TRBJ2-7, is DAMVIQNPRYQVTQFGKPVTLSCSQTLNHNVMYWYQQKSSQAPKLLFHYYDKDFNNEADTPDNFQSRRPNTSFCFLDIRSPGLGDTAMYLCATSSRGGDYEQYFGPGTRLTVT.

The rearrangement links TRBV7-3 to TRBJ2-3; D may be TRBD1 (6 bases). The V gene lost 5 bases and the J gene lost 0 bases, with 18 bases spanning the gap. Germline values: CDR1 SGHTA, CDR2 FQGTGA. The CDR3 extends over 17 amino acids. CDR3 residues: CASSNSPWTESTDTQYF. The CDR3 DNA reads TGTGCCAGCAGCAACTCTCCCTGGACAGAAAGCACAGATACGCAGTATTTT.

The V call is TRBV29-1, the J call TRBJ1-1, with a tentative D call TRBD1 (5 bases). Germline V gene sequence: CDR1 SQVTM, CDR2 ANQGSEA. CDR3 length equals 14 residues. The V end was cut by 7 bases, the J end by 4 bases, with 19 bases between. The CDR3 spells CSATGGGRSTEAFF. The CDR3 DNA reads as TGCAGCGCCACCGGGGGGGGAAGGAGCACTGAAGCTTTCTTT.

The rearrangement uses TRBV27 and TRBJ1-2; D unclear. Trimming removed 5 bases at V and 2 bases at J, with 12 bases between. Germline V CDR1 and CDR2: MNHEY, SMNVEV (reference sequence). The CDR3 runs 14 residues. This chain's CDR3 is CASSHHAENYGYTF. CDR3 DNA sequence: TGTGCCAGCAGTCACCACGCAGAAAACTATGGCTACACCTTC.

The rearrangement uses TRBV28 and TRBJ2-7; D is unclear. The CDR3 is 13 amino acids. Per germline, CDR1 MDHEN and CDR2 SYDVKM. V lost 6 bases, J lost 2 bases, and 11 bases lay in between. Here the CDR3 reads CASSLPGAYEQYF. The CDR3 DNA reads TGTGCCAGCAGCCTTCCGGGTGCCTACGAGCAGTACTTC.

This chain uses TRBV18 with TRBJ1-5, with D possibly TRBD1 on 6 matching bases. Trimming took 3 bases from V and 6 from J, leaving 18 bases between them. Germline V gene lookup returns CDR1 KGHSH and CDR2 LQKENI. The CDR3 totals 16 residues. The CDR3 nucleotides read TGTGCCAGCTCACCGGTGCAAGGGGGGGATGGTCAGCCCCAGCATTTT. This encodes CASSPVQGGDGQPQHF.

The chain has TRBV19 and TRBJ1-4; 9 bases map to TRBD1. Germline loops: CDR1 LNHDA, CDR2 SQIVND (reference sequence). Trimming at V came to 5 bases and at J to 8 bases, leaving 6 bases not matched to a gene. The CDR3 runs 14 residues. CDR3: CASSVQGAGEKLFF. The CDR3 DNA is TGTGCCAGTAGTGTACAGGGGGCTGGAGAAAAACTGTTTTTT.

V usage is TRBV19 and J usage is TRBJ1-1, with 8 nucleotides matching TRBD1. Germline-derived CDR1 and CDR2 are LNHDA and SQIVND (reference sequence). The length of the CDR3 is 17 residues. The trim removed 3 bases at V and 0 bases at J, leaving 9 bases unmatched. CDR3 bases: TGTGCCAGTAGTATTCAGGACAGGGTATTATTGAACACTGAAGCTTTCTTT. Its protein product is CASSIQDRVLLNTEAFF.

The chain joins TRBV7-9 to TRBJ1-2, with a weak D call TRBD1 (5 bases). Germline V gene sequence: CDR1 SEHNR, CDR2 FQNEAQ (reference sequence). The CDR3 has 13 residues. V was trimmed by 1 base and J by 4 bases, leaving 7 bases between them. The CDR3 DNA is TGTGCCAGCAGCTTAGGGGGCAGCTATGGCTACACCTTC. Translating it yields CASSLGGSYGYTF.

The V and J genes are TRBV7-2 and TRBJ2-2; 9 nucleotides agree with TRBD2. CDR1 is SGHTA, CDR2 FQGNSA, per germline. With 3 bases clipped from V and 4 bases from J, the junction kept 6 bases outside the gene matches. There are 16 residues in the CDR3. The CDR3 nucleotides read TGTGCCAGCAGCTTGGGCGGGGGGGTGATCACCGGGGAGCTGTTTTTT. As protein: CASSLGGGVITGELFF.

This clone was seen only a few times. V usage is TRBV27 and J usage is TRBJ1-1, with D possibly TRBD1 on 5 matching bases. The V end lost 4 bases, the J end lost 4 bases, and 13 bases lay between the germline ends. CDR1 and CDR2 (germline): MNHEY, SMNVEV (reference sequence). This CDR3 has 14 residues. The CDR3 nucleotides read TGTGCCAGCAGTTCCCCCTATAGGGGCACTGAAGCTTTCTTT. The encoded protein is CASSSPYRGTEAFF.

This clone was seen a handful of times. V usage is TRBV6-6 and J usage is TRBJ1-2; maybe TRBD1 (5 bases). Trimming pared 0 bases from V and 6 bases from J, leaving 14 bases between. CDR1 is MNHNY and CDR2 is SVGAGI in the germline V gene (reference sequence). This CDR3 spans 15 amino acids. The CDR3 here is CASSYSSGGWDGYTF. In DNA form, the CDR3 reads TGTGCCAGCAGTTACTCGTCGGGGGGTTGGGATGGCTACACCTTC.

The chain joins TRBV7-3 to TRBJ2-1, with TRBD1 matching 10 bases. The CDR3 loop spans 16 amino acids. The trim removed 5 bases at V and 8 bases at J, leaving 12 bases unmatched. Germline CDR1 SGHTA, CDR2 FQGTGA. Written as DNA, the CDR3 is TGTGCCAGCAGCCCTACCCCGGGACAGGGGTGGGATGAGCAGTTCTTC. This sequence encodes CASSPTPGQGWDEQFF.